These 17 T cell receptor beta chains came from one sample sequenced in a study of blood T cells in healthy people across ages (dated by TCRdb to 2013 to 2016). Library prep was done by 5' RACE. Sequenced using an Illumina HiSeq 2500. A second PCR of roughly 7 to 11 cycles was performed with a sample-barcoded 5' primer and a J-beta primer mix. TCRdb handled the public reads itself, with Q25 trimming in fastp and clone calling in MiXCR, and kept productive beta chains. Rows merge per CDR3 protein into single entries with the most common DNA and genes. The sample table holds about 1,800,000 distinct CDR3 sequences, of which 28% were seen once. Jointly, the top ten make up roughly 8.2% of the sample. The sequencing sample was made of blood. These receptors were collected from a woman aged 25 to 39 in good health.

This clonotype was counted a few times. The chain carries TRBV30 and TRBJ1-5; tentatively, D is TRBD1 (5 bases). Germline assignment: CDR1 GTSNPN and CDR2 SVGIG (reference sequence). This CDR3 contains 14 residues. Trimming pared 3 bases from V and 0 bases from J, leaving 9 bases between. As DNA, the CDR3 is TGTGCCTGGAGCGGCGACAGTAGCAATCAGCCCCAGCATTTT. It translates to CAWSGDSSNQPQHF.

The rearrangement joins TRBV6-5 to TRBJ1-5; 11 positions agree with TRBD1. Unmatched junction bases numbered 5, after V lost 2 bases and J lost 5 bases. Germline V gene sequence: CDR1 MNHEY, CDR2 SVGAGI. This CDR3 has 16 residues. Here the CDR3 DNA reads TGTGCCAGCAGTTACAGGACGGGACAGGGGGATCAGCCCCAGCATTTT. It is translated as CASSYRTGQGDQPQHF.

V gene TRBV3-1 combines with J gene TRBJ2-5; the match to TRBD2 covers 7 bases. With V trimmed by 1 base and J by 5 bases, 7 bases remained unmatched. Germline V gene data show CDR1 as LGHDT and CDR2 as YNNKEL (reference sequence). The CDR3 runs 15 residues. The CDR3 bases are TGTGCCAGCAGCCAAGGGATGGGGGGGTCGGAGACCCAGTACTTC. Protein sequence: CASSQGMGGSETQYF.

Of note for this clonotype: This sequence may be a read error, since a much larger clone differs from it by one base. The V call is TRBV20-1, the J call TRBJ2-3; 10 positions agree with TRBD1. The CDR3 extends over 16 amino acids. Germline loops: CDR1 DFQATT, CDR2 SNEGSKA (reference sequence). The CDR3 DNA reads TGCAATGCTAGAGGCGGGACAGGGGCCTACACAGATACGCAGTATTTT. Its translation: CNARGGTGAYTDTQYF.

This clonotype was counted a few times. The chain couples TRBV6-5 to TRBJ1-1; D gene unclear. The germline gives CDR1 MNHEY, CDR2 SVGAGI. CDR3 length: 13 residues. Trimming cost V 3 bases and J 5 bases, with 10 bases left between them. Here the CDR3 DNA reads TGTGCCAGCAGTTATTTTGCGAGGACTGAAGCTTTCTTT. This translates into CASSYFARTEAFF.

The V gene is TRBV20-1, the J gene TRBJ2-7; D is undetermined. Trimming removed 1 base at V and 0 bases at J, with 10 bases between. The CDR3 length is 14 residues. The germline V gene has CDR1 DFQATT and CDR2 SNEGSKA (reference sequence). The CDR3 protein is CSARARLGSYEQYF. CDR3 in DNA: TGCAGTGCTAGAGCCCGGCTAGGCTCCTACGAGCAGTACTTC.

This clonotype occurred many times. This rearrangement joins TRBV29-1 to TRBJ2-7, with TRBD1 identical over 12 bases. Germline CDR1 and CDR2: SQVTM and ANQGSEA. The V segment lost 2 bases and the J segment 6 bases; nucleotides outside the gene matches: 5. The CDR3 extends over 14 amino acids. This CDR3 is CSVERDRGLFEQYF. The CDR3 DNA sequence: TGCAGCGTTGAACGGGACAGGGGGCTATTCGAGCAGTACTTC.

The chain combines TRBV12-3 or TRBV12-4 with TRBJ1-1; D ambiguous. The V gene lost 1 base and the J gene lost 7 bases, with 4 bases spanning the gap. This CDR3 contains 11 residues. The CDR3 DNA sequence: TGTGCCAGCAGTTTAGAGTATGAAGCTTTCTTT. It codes for CASSLEYEAFF.

The V gene is TRBV5-4, the J gene TRBJ2-6; D gene uncertain. The CDR3 has 18 residues. CDR1 and CDR2 (germline): SGHNT, YYREEE (reference sequence). V was shortened by 4 bases and J by 0 bases, with 17 bases between the two germline ends. The CDR3 DNA is TGTGCCAGCAGCACGGGTCCGGGCCTCTACTCTGGGGCCAACGTCCTGACTTTC. Amino acids: CASSTGPGLYSGANVLTF.

V is TRBV7-2 and J is TRBJ2-1, with 9 bases aligning to TRBD1. CDR3 length: 15 amino acids. CDR1 is SGHTA, CDR2 FQGNSA, per germline. J was trimmed by 7 bases and V by 4 bases; bases with no gene match: 8. CDR3 residues: CASSSWDRADNEQFF. In nucleotides, the CDR3 is TGTGCCAGCAGCTCCTGGGACAGGGCGGATAATGAGCAGTTCTTC.

V is TRBV6-1 and J is TRBJ2-3; TRBD2 aligns across 11 bases. The V and J ends lost 4 bases and 5 bases, in that order; junction bases with no gene match: 8. The CDR3 is 16 amino acids. The germline V gene has CDR1 MNHNS and CDR2 SASEGT. The CDR3 protein is CASSVVAGGRGDTQYF. CDR3 sequence (DNA): TGTGCCAGCAGTGTGGTAGCGGGAGGGCGAGGAGATACGCAGTATTTT.

The V gene is TRBV7-9, the J gene TRBJ1-1; TRBD1 is a possible D gene (6 bases). Trimming shortened V by 2 bases and J by 3 bases, and 13 bases separated the two germline ends. This CDR3 comprises 15 residues. Germline V gene lookup returns CDR1 SEHNR and CDR2 FQNEAQ (reference sequence). CDR3 sequence: CASSLIGQRDTEAFF. The CDR3 coding sequence is TGTGCCAGCAGCTTAATTGGACAGAGAGACACTGAAGCTTTCTTT.

The V and J genes are TRBV10-3 and TRBJ2-7; a possible D gene is TRBD2 (7 bases). This CDR3 has 14 amino acids. CDR1 and CDR2 from the germline V gene are ENHRY and SYGVKD. V lost 0 bases and J 7 bases, leaving 13 bases between the germline ends. CDR3 amino acids: CAISESRGPGEQYF. CDR3 DNA sequence: TGTGCCATCAGTGAGTCGCGGGGGCCGGGAGAGCAGTACTTC.

There are many counts of this clonotype. J is TRBJ1-2 and V is TRBV29-1, with D possibly TRBD1 on 5 matching bases. Between the trimmed V and J ends, which lost 5 bases and 12 bases, there was a span of 19 bases. The length of the CDR3 is 12 residues. Germline V gene data show CDR1 as SQVTM and CDR2 as ANQGSEA. DNA of the CDR3: TGCAGCGTTTTCAGGGATTACGAAGCGGACACCTTC. It translates to CSVFRDYEADTF.

This clonotype showed up many times. The chain couples TRBV7-9 to TRBJ2-5; 7 bases line up with TRBD1. Germline V gene sequence: CDR1 SEHNR, CDR2 FQNEAQ (reference sequence). The CDR3 spans 13 residues. J gave up 3 bases and V 8 bases, and 6 bases lay outside the gene matches. CDR3 bases: TGTGCCAGCGGCTCCGGGACAGAAGAGACCCAGTACTTC. This encodes CASGSGTEETQYF.

The CDR3 DNA reads as TGCAGTGCCAGGGGAACCGGGACAGGCAATGAAAAACTGTTTTTT. Amino acid sequence: CSARGTGTGNEKLFF. This chain joins TRBV20-1 and TRBJ1-4; 8 bases fit TRBD1. J was trimmed by 5 bases and V by 6 bases; bases with no gene match: 11. Germline V gene data show CDR1 as DFQATT and CDR2 as SNEGSKA (reference sequence). The CDR3 is 15 amino acids.

The chain combines TRBV5-1 with TRBJ1-4; D possibly corresponds to TRBD1 (6 bases). Germline-derived CDR1 and CDR2 are SGHRS and YFSETQ. The CDR3 covers 13 residues. The ends were cut back, 4 bases at V and 5 bases at J, with 9 bases in the middle. CDR3 amino acids: CASSIQGNEKLFF. In DNA, the CDR3 is TGCGCCAGCAGCATACAGGGAAATGAAAAACTGTTTTTT.